This T cell receptor beta chain was sequenced for a study of cytomegalovirus exposure and HLA in healthy donors. Turning to the study itself: Previous work identified roughly 120 million unique TCR beta sequences from around 200 million T cells.

Vbeta (60) and Jbeta (13) primers were used in the PCR. In the study's own analysis: Later work found approximately 80 million unique TCR beta chains, with around 10 million shared. Produced via immunoSEQ multiplex PCR; TCRdb's table is partial and in-frame only. V and J calls plus clone size are reproduced from that table; the DNA served to infer D and trimming. The sample consists of around 92,000 clones, more than 60% of them appearing once. Worth noting for this clone: Its antigen is still unknown.

Study results and limitations: Some TCR beta chains (around 160 of them) were listed as cytomegalovirus-associated. Information on immune exposure was restricted to one variable (CMV serostatus).

The length of the CDR3 is 13 residues. CDR1 is SGHDT, CDR2 YYEEEE, per germline. V was clipped by 5 bases and J by 3 bases, with 12 bases between them. The chain combines TRBV5-6 with TRBJ2-7; D might be TRBD1 (6 bases). The sequencing sample was made of PBMCs. The sequence derives from a human donor in good health. CDR3: CASRLGAVYEQYF. The DNA for the CDR3 is TGTGCCAGCAGACTGGGGGCGGTCTACGAGCAGTACTTC.